The 30 T cell receptor beta chains in this list originate from one sample, sequenced in a study (dated by TCRdb to the mid-2010s). Library generation was performed with 5' RACE. Reads for this sample came from an Illumina MiSeq. TCRdb applied fastp at Q25 and MiXCR to the public reads, then kept only in-frame beta chains. Each entry merges the rows of one CDR3 protein and shows their most common DNA and genes. The sample table holds 10,000 to 14,000 distinct CDR3 sequences, of which 40% to 55% were seen once. Of the sample, around 12% is held by the ten largest clones. The sample taken for sequencing was tumor-infiltrating naive CD4+ T cells sorted from the breast tumor. This sample's cell subset or site label indicates: naive CD4+ T cells, CD4+CD45RA+CD25-. These receptors were collected from a female donor with breast cancer.

This clonotype was counted between two and nine times. The rearrangement links TRBV6-2 or TRBV6-3 to TRBJ2-2, with D hard to call. Per the germline V gene, CDR1 is MNHEY and CDR2 is SVGEGT. The V end was cut by 1 base, the J end by 0 bases, with 3 bases between. The CDR3 runs to 14 residues. The CDR3, as DNA: TGTGCCAGCAGTTACTTTTCGAACACCGGGGAGCTGTTTTTT. It codes for CASSYFSNTGELFF.

The table lists this clonotype with a count of one. This chain's CDR3 is CASSSPSLTYTYEQYF. CDR3 nucleotides: TGTGCCAGCAGTTCCCCCAGCCTGACTTATACCTACGAGCAGTACTTC. The genes are TRBV28 and TRBJ2-7, with D unresolved. This CDR3 has 16 residues. Germline V CDR1 and CDR2: MDHEN, SYDVKM. V lost 4 bases and J 2 bases, leaving 18 bases between the germline ends.

On this clonotype: This may arise from a read error, as a much more abundant clone is one base away. V is TRBV7-6 and J is TRBJ2-1, with D tentatively TRBD1 or TRBD2 (5 bases each). From germline, CDR1 is SGHVS and CDR2 FNYEAQ. The CDR3 spans 14 residues. CDR3 sequence reads: CACSLSGRAGEQFF. The DNA of the CDR3 is TGTGCCTGCAGCTTATCCGGCAGGGCGGGTGAGCAGTTCTTC.

By proportion, this clonotype is medium-sized. Here the CDR3 DNA reads TGTGCCAGCAGCTTAACCGGCACAGATACGCAGTATTTT. It codes for CASSLTGTDTQYF. The chain recombines TRBV7-3 with TRBJ2-3, with D uncertain. CDR1 and CDR2 (germline): SGHTA, FQGTGA. This CDR3 is 13 amino acids long. Trimming left V 0 bases short and J 1 base short, with 2 bases between. The full variable domain, its missing parts supplied by reference TRBV7-3 and TRBJ2-3, is GAGVSQTPSNKVTEKGKYVELRCDPISGHTALYWYRQSLGQGPEFLIYFQGTGAADDSGLPNDRFFAVRPEGSVSTLKIQRTERGDSAVYLCASSLTGTDTQYFGPGTRLTVL.

The rearrangement uses TRBV20-1 and TRBJ2-3, with 11 bases aligning to TRBD2. The ends lost 5 bases at V and 0 bases at J; junction bases unmatched: 4. Germline values: CDR1 DFQATT, CDR2 SNEGSKA (reference sequence). The CDR3 consists of 15 residues. As DNA, the CDR3 is TGCAGTGCTCTTCTAGCGGGAGGCAGCACAGATACGCAGTATTTT. Translating gives CSALLAGGSTDTQYF.

This clonotype was observed a handful of times. V and J are TRBV6-2 or TRBV6-3 and TRBJ2-7; D is tentatively TRBD1 or TRBD2 (5 bases each). This CDR3 region has 15 residues. CDR1 MNHEY and CDR2 SVGEGT come from the germline V gene. Trimming shortened V by 6 bases and J by 4 bases, and 19 bases separated the two germline ends. The CDR3 coding sequence is TGTGCCAGCAGCGGAAGGGGACGTTATCGGTACGAGCAGTACGTC. Protein: CASSGRGRYRYEQYV.

Only a few counts were recorded for this clonotype. The chain has TRBV9 and TRBJ1-3, with a tentative D call TRBD1 (6 bases). CDR1 is SGDLS, CDR2 YYNGEE, per germline. CDR3 length equals 17 residues. The germline V and J ends were trimmed by 4 bases and 0 bases, with 17 bases remaining between them. The CDR3 nucleotides are TGTGCCAGCAGCCCAACAACAGGGATTATCTCTGGAAACACCATATATTTT. It specifies CASSPTTGIISGNTIYF.

The J gene is TRBJ2-7, the V gene TRBV9; D gene unclear. Per the germline V gene, CDR1 is SGDLS and CDR2 is YYNGEE. The V end was cut by 4 bases, the J end by 0 bases, with 14 bases between. The CDR3 is 15 amino acids. The CDR3 is CASSPSVDSSYEQYV. As DNA, the CDR3 is TGTGCCAGCAGCCCTTCCGTAGATAGCTCCTACGAGCAGTACGTC.

This clonotype has a handful of counts. The rearrangement joins TRBV9 to TRBJ2-1; D remains ambiguous. The V gene's germline CDR1 is SGDLS and CDR2 YYNGEE. The CDR3 runs 16 residues. Trimming took 0 bases from V and 4 from J, leaving 14 bases between them. CDR3 sequence (DNA): TGTGCCAGCAGCGTAGCGAGCGCCCCAGCGTACAATGAGCAGTTCTTC. Translated, it gives CASSVASAPAYNEQFF. Full variable domain (outside the CDR3, taken from reference TRBV9 and TRBJ2-1): DSGVTQTPKHLITATGQRVTLRCSPRSGDLSVYWYQQSLDQGLQFLIQYYNGEERAKGNILERFSAQQFPDLHSELNLSSLELGDSALYFCASSVASAPAYNEQFFGPGTRLTVL.

The table lists this clonotype with a few counts. The V gene is TRBV7-9, the J gene TRBJ2-5; perhaps D is TRBD1 or TRBD2 (5 bases each). CDR3 length: 16 residues. Between the trimmed V and J ends, which lost 5 bases and 9 bases, there was a span of 25 bases. CDR1 is SEHNR and CDR2 is FQNEAQ in the germline V gene (reference sequence). CDR3 sequence (DNA): TGTGCCAGCAGCCACCCGCCCGGGACGGGTAATTTGGCCCAGTACTTC. Its translation is CASSHPPGTGNLAQYF.

The chain joins TRBV7-6 to TRBJ2-2; D is uncertain. Trimming shortened V by 1 base and J by 11 bases, and 14 bases separated the two germline ends. The V gene's germline CDR1 is SGHVS and CDR2 FNYEAQ. The CDR3 is made up of 14 amino acids. The CDR3 loop reads CASSLVLIPRELFF. For the CDR3, the DNA is TGTGCCAGCAGCTTAGTTCTCATCCCGAGAGAGCTGTTTTTT.

This clonotype was seen only a few times. This chain connects TRBV4-2 to TRBJ2-1; TRBD2 matches at 9 bases. Germline CDR1 and CDR2: LGHNA and YNFKEQ. The CDR3 has 16 amino acids. V gave up 0 bases and J gave up 6 bases; unmatched junction bases: 6. CDR3 sequence (DNA): TGTGCCAGCAGCCAAGATCAGGGACTAGCCGGCAATGAGCAGTTCTTC. Translated: CASSQDQGLAGNEQFF.

The V gene is TRBV20-1, the J gene TRBJ2-1, with D tentatively TRBD2 (6 bases). V was trimmed by 0 bases and J by 3 bases, leaving 12 bases between them. Germline CDR1 DFQATT, CDR2 SNEGSKA (reference sequence). This CDR3 spans 15 amino acids. The DNA of the CDR3 is TGCAGTGCTAGAGATCCTAGCGCCCGCTACAATGAGCAGTTCTTC. This gives the protein CSARDPSARYNEQFF.

This clonotype was detected only once. The CDR3 region is CASRRQGTGELFF. In DNA, the CDR3 is TGTGCCAGCAGACGACAGGGGACCGGGGAGCTGTTTTTT. The rearrangement uses TRBV7-9 and TRBJ2-2; 8 bases line up with TRBD1. The CDR3 extends over 13 amino acids. Unmatched junction bases numbered 2, after V lost 6 bases and J lost 5 bases. CDR1 SEHNR and CDR2 FQNEAQ come from the germline V gene (reference sequence).

J is TRBJ2-1 and V is TRBV7-2; D gene uncertain. V dropped 5 bases and J dropped 5 bases, with 10 bases sitting between them. Germline assignment: CDR1 SGHTA and CDR2 FQGNSA. This CDR3 is built from 13 residues. The CDR3 loop is CASSRTRDNEQFF. The CDR3 DNA reads TGTGCCAGCAGCCGTACAAGAGACAATGAGCAGTTCTTC.

For the CDR3, the DNA is TGCAGTGCCCCGCAACTGGGGCAGTTCTTC. This gives the protein CSAPQLGQFF. The V and J genes are TRBV20-1 and TRBJ2-1; D gene ambiguous. CDR3 length equals 10 residues. V was pared by 6 bases and J by 12 bases, with 12 bases between. Germline assignment: CDR1 DFQATT and CDR2 SNEGSKA (reference sequence).

A word on this clonotype: A much larger clone lies a single base off, so this may be a read error. The chain is built from TRBV5-1 and TRBJ2-1; D is perhaps TRBD1 (5 bases). V was cut by 7 bases and J by 6 bases, with 8 bases left in between. The CDR3 spans 11 residues. Germline lookup yields CDR1 SGHRS and CDR2 YFSETQ. CDR3 region: CASVTANEQFF. In nucleotides, the CDR3 is TGCGCCAGCGTGACAGCCAATGAGCAGTTCTTC.

The V call is TRBV18, the J call TRBJ2-5, with 8 nucleotides matching TRBD2. Germline V gives CDR1 KGHSH, CDR2 LQKENI. Trimming took 6 bases from V and 4 from J; bases not matched to a gene: 10. CDR3 size: 15 residues. The CDR3 bases are TGTGCCAGCTCCCGAAGCGGGAGCTGGGGAGAGACCCAGTACTTC. Protein sequence: CASSRSGSWGETQYF.

This clonotype was observed a few times. The chain combines TRBV5-1 with TRBJ2-1; tentative D call: TRBD1 (6 bases). The V end lost 0 bases, the J end lost 9 bases, and 10 bases lay between the germline ends. This CDR3 comprises 13 residues. Germline V gene sequence: CDR1 SGHRS, CDR2 YFSETQ. The CDR3 region has the DNA TGCGCCAGCAGCTTGGCCAAGGGGGTTGAGCAGTTCTTC. Translated: CASSLAKGVEQFF.

The chain uses TRBV11-2 and TRBJ2-2, with D maybe TRBD2 (5 bases). The V end was cut by 5 bases, the J end by 7 bases, with 14 bases between. The CDR3 is made up of 14 amino acids. CDR1 is SGHAT, CDR2 FQNNGV, per germline. CDR3 region: CASSPRRVVGELFF. The CDR3 bases are TGTGCCAGCAGCCCCCGGCGGGTAGTCGGGGAGCTGTTTTTT.

On this clonotype: An end of the junction differs from the germline gene, which may be a read error. The gene calls are TRBV7-7 and TRBJ2-1, with TRBD1 as a possible D gene (5 bases). The CDR3 runs to 13 residues. Germline V gene lookup returns CDR1 SSHAT and CDR2 FNYEAQ (reference sequence). The CDR3 nucleotides are TGTGCCAGCAGCTTAGCGGCAGGGTATGAGCAGTCCTTC. It yields the protein CASSLAAGYEQSF.

The chain recombines TRBV2 with TRBJ2-7; D remains ambiguous. Trimming stripped 4 bases from V and 5 bases from J, with 6 bases between. Germline lookup yields CDR1 SNHLY and CDR2 FYNNEI. This CDR3 comprises 11 residues. As DNA, the CDR3 is TGTGCCAGCAGTGTTATCCACGAGCAGTACGTC. Its protein is CASSVIHEQYV.

The genes are TRBV7-9 and TRBJ2-3; 10 bases line up with TRBD1. The CDR3 contains 12 residues. Germline values: CDR1 SEHNR, CDR2 FQNEAQ (reference sequence). V shed 11 bases and J 6 bases; nucleotides not matched to a gene: 5. Here the CDR3 reads CAGDRGRDTQYF. The CDR3 DNA reads as TGTGCCGGGGACAGGGGTCGGGATACGCAGTATTTT.

Only a few counts were recorded for this clonotype. The chain uses TRBV15 and TRBJ1-4, with D possibly being TRBD1 (6 bases). V was pared by 4 bases and J by 5 bases, with 14 bases between. The CDR3 has 15 residues. Germline assignment: CDR1 LNHNV and CDR2 YYDKDF (reference sequence). The CDR3 DNA reads TGTGCCACCAGCATAGCTCAACAGGGAAATGAAAAACTGTTTTTT. Amino acids: CATSIAQQGNEKLFF. The whole variable domain, filled in from reference TRBV15 and TRBJ1-4, reads DAMVIQNPRYQVTQFGKPVTLSCSQTLNHNVMYWYQQKSSQAPKLLFHYYDKDFNNEADTPDNFQSRRPNTSFCFLDIRSPGLGDTAMYLCATSIAQQGNEKLFFGSGTQLSVL.

This clonotype was detected a few times. The chain uses TRBV4-2 and TRBJ2-2; 11 bases agree with TRBD1. Trimming took 4 bases from V and 4 from J; bases not matched to a gene: 11. The CDR3 totals 18 residues. Germline-derived CDR1 and CDR2 are LGHNA and YNFKEQ. CDR3 sequence: CASSPEGKGQGVTGELFF. CDR3 in DNA: TGTGCCAGCAGCCCCGAGGGGAAGGGACAGGGGGTCACCGGGGAGCTGTTTTTT.

In this sample, this clonotype turned up a few times. The chain employs TRBV20-1 and TRBJ2-1, with D tentatively TRBD2 (5 bases). CDR1 DFQATT and CDR2 SNEGSKA come from the germline V gene (reference sequence). V was clipped by 4 bases and J by 3 bases, with 22 bases between them. The CDR3 is 17 residues long. As DNA, the CDR3 is TGCAGTGCTAAGCAACCCTACTCGACTACTCTCTACAATGAGCAGTTCTTC. The encoded protein is CSAKQPYSTTLYNEQFF.

The chain combines TRBV20-1 with TRBJ2-2, with 10 bases identical to TRBD2. Germline CDR1 reads DFQATT; CDR2 reads SNEGSKA (reference sequence). This CDR3 has 16 amino acids. V trimming: 1 base; J trimming: 5 bases; junction bases outside the gene matches: 7. The CDR3 protein is CSARGLAGETTGELFF. The CDR3 region has the DNA TGCAGTGCTAGAGGGCTAGCGGGAGAGACGACCGGGGAGCTGTTTTTT.

The sample holds a few counts of this clonotype. The gene calls are TRBV18 and TRBJ2-7; the match to TRBD1 covers 7 bases. CDR3 length: 13 amino acids. Germline values: CDR1 KGHSH, CDR2 LQKENI. The V gene end was trimmed by 4 bases and the J gene end by 7 bases; junction bases not matched to a gene: 7. DNA of the CDR3: TGTGCCAGCTCACGGACAGGAGATGGGGAGCAGTACGTC. It yields the protein CASSRTGDGEQYV.

This clonotype has a handful of counts. The chain joins TRBV20-1 to TRBJ1-1; no firm D call. The CDR3 length is 11 residues. Germline V gene sequence: CDR1 DFQATT, CDR2 SNEGSKA (reference sequence). V was clipped by 3 bases and J by 5 bases, with 7 bases between them. The CDR3 nucleotides are TGCAGTGCTAGTGGCGGGACTGAAGCTTTCTTT. Translating it yields CSASGGTEAFF.

V gene TRBV7-2 combines with J gene TRBJ2-2; 12 bases map to TRBD2. With V trimmed by 4 bases and J by 4 bases, 4 bases remained unmatched. The CDR3 length is 16 residues. Germline CDR1 and CDR2: SGHTA and FQGNSA. CDR3 bases: TGTGCCAGCAGCTCTGGGACTAGCGGGCTCACCGGGGAGCTGTTTTTT. It codes for CASSSGTSGLTGELFF. Full variable domain (missing parts from reference TRBV7-2 and TRBJ2-2): GAGVSQSPSNKVTEKGKDVELRCDPISGHTALYWYRQSLGQGLEFLIYFQGNSAPDKSGLPSDRFSAERTGGSVSTLTIQRTQQEDSAVYLCASSSGTSGLTGELFFGEGSRLTVL.